The 2 T cell receptor beta chains given below trace back to one sample, sequenced in a study of response to subunit inactivated influenza vaccine. TCRdb fed the RT-PCR reads into MiXCR, producing one record per CDR3 protein. The table includes 250,000 to 350,000 distinct CDR3 sequences, about 20% detected once. The specimen was PBMCs from blood, collected less than 22 months after vaccination. Receptors were obtained from a man aged 50-75 years who received an inactivated influenza vaccine.

This clonotype was seen a few times. The chain carries TRBV7-9 and TRBJ2-3; the D is unclear. The CDR3 runs 13 residues. CDR1 SEHNR and CDR2 FQNEAQ come from the germline V gene (reference sequence). The V gene lost 5 bases and the J gene lost 2 bases, with 8 bases spanning the gap. CDR3 DNA: TGTGCCAGCAGCATCCTCTTCACAGATACGCAGTATTTT. Translation: CASSILFTDTQYF.

This chain links TRBV5-6 with TRBJ1-4; possible D gene TRBD1, 5 bases. V shed 4 bases and J shed 5 bases, with 12 bases lying between them. This CDR3 spans 14 amino acids. Germline V gene sequence: CDR1 SGHDT, CDR2 YYEEEE. CDR3 in DNA: TGTGCCAGCAGCAGGGACGGTAAAAATGAAAAACTGTTTTTT. Protein: CASSRDGKNEKLFF.